This T cell receptor beta chain was obtained from a study of graft-versus-host responses after intestinal transplantation. In the study overall: Multivisceral, liver-intestinal, or isolated intestinal grafts went to recipients. Each patient got anti-thymocyte globulin induction, then tacrolimus and steroids for roughly 3 years.

Study results and limitations: Analysis identified GvH clones in recipient marrow, with some appearing first in ileum or blood. Circulating GvH clone levels at their peak were associated with HvG declines (early post-transplant).

A note on this clone: No antigen is known for it.

Data came from immunoSEQ multiplex PCR; TCRdb stores just in-frame clones and leaves some out. There are just under 65,000 clones in the sample; roughly nine tenths occur only once, and 1.7% lies in the top ten. The CDR3 is 14 amino acids. V was trimmed by 6 bases and J by 0 bases, leaving 9 bases between them. CDR1 LNHDA and CDR2 SQIVND come from the germline V gene (reference sequence). This chain uses TRBV19 with TRBJ1-5, with a tentative D call TRBD1 (5 bases). The clonotype was recovered from a human donor who was the organ donor for an intestinal transplant. The sequencing here drew on unstimulated CD8+ T cells sorted from spleen or lymph node cells, taken before transplant. CDR3 loop: CASSDSYSNQPQHF. CDR3 sequence (DNA): TGTGCCAGTAGCGACAGTTATAGCAATCAGCCCCAGCATTTT.